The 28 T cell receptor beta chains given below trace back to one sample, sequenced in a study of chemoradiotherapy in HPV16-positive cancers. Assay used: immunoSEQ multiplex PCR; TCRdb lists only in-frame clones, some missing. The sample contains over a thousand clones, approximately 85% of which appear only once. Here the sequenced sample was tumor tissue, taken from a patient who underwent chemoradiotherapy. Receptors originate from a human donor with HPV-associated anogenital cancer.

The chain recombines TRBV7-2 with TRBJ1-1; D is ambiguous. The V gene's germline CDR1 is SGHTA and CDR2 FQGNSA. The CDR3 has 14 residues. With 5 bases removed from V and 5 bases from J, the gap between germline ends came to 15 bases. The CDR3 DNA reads TGTGCCAGCAGCCCAGGCCGGGGAACAACTGAAGCTTTCTTT. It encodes CASSPGRGTTEAFF.

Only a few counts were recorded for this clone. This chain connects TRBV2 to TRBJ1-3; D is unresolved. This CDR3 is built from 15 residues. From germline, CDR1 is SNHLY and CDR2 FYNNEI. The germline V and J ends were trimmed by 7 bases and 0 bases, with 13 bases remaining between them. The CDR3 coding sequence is TGTGCCAGCAATAAAGACGCTTTCTCTGGAAACACCATATATTTT. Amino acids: CASNKDAFSGNTIYF.

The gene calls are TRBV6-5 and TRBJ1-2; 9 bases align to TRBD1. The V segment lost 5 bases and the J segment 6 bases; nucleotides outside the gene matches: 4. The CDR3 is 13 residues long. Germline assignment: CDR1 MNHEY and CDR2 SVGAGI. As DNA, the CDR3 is TGTGCCAGCAGTCGGACAGGGGACGATGGCTACACCTTC. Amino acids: CASSRTGDDGYTF.

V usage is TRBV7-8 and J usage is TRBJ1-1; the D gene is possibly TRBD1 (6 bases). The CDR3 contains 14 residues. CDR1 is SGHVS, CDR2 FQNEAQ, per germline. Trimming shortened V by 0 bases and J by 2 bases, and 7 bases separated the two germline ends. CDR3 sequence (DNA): TGTGCCAGCAGCTTAGCAGGGGGAAACACTGAAGCTTTCTTT. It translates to CASSLAGGNTEAFF.

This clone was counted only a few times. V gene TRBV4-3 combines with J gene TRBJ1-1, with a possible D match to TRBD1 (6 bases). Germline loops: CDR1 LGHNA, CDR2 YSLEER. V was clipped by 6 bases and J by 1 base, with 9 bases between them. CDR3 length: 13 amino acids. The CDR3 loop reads CASRDSANTEAFF. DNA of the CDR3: TGCGCCAGCAGGGACAGTGCGAACACTGAAGCTTTCTTT.

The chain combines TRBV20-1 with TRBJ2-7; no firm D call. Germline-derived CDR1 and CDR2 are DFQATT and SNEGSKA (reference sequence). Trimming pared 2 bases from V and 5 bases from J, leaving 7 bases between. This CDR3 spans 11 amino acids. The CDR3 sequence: CSARLGDEQYF. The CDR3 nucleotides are TGCAGTGCTAGACTAGGCGACGAGCAGTACTTC.

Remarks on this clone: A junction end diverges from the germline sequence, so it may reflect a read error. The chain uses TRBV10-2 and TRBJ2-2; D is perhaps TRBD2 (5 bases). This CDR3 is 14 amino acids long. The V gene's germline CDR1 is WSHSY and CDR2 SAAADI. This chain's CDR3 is CVSGDKRTTGELFF. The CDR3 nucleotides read TGCGTCAGCGGTGATAAGCGGACCACCGGGGAGCTGTTTTTT.

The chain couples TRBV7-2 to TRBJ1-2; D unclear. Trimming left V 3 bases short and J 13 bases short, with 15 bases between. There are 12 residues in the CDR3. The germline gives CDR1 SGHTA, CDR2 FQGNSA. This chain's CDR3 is CASSFPVGTCTF. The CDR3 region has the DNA TGTGCCAGCAGCTTCCCCGTGGGTACTTGCACCTTC.

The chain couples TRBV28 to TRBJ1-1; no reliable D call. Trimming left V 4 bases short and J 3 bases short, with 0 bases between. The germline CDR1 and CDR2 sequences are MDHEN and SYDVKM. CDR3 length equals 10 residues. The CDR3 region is CASSYTEAFF. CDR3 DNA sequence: TGTGCCAGCAGTTACACTGAAGCTTTCTTT.

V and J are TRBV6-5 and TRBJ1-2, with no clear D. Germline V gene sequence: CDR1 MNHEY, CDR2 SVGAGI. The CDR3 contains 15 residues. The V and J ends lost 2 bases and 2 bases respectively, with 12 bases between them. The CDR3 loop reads CASSYLGRLNYGYTF. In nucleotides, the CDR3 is TGTGCCAGCAGTTACCTCGGACGGCTGAACTATGGCTACACCTTC.

The CDR3 loop is CASSSPGTRGPYEQYF. CDR3 DNA: TGTGCCAGCAGCTCCCCCGGGACGCGGGGACCCTACGAGCAGTACTTC. V gene TRBV7-2 combines with J gene TRBJ2-7; tentative D call: TRBD2 (6 bases). The CDR3 is 16 amino acids. V gave up 4 bases and J gave up 2 bases, with 18 bases separating them. Per germline, CDR1 SGHTA and CDR2 FQGNSA.

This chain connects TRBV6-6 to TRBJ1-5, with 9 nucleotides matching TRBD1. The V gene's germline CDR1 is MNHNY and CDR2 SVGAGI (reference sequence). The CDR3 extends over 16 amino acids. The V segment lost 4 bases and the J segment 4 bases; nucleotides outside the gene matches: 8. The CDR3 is CASSSTDRGGNQPQHF. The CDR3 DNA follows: TGTGCCAGCAGTTCCACTGACAGGGGGGGTAATCAGCCCCAGCATTTT.

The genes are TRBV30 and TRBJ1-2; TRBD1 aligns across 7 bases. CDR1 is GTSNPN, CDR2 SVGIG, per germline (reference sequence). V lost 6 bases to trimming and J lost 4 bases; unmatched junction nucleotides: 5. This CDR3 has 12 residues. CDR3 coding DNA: TGTGCCTGCCAGGGGGGGGCCTATGGCTACACCTTC. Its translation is CACQGGAYGYTF. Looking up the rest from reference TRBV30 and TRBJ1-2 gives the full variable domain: SQTIHQWPATLVQPVGSPLSLECTVEGTSNPNLYWYRQAAGRGLQLLFYSVGIGQISSEVPQNLSASRPQDRQFILSSKKLLLSDSGFYLCACQGGAYGYTFGSGTRLTVV.

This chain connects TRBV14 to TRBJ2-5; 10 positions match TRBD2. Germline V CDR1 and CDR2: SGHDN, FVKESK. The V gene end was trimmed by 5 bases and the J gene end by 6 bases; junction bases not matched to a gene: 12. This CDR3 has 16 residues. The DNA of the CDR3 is TGTGCCAGCAGCGAGCCGGGACTAGCGTTCACAAAGACCCAGTACTTC. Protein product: CASSEPGLAFTKTQYF. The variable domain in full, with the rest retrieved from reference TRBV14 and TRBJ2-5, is EAGVTQFPSHSVIEKGQTVTLRCDPISGHDNLYWYRRVMGKEIKFLLHFVKESKQDESGMPNNRFLAERTGGTYSTLKVQPAELEDSGVYFCASSEPGLAFTKTQYFGPGTRLLVL.

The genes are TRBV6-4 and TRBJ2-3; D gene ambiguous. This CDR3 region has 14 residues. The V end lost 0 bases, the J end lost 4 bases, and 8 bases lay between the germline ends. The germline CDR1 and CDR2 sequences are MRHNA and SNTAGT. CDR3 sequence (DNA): TGTGCCAGCAGTGACTCACGGAGTTCAGATACGCAGTATTTT. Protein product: CASSDSRSSDTQYF.

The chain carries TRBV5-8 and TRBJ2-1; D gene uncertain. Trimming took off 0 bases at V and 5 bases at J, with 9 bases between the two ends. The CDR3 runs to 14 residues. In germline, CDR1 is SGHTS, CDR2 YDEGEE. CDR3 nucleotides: TGTGCCAGCAGCTTGGGACGCGTAAACAATGAGCAGTTCTTC. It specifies CASSLGRVNNEQFF.

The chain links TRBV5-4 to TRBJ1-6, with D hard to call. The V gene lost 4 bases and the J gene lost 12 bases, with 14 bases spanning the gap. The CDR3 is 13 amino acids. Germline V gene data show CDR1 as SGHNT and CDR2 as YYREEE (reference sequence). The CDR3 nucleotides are TGTGCCAGCAGCGCCGACGGAACCTTACCCCTCCACTTT. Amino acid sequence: CASSADGTLPLHF.

The CDR3 reads CASSPTVSSYNEQFF. The DNA of the CDR3 is TGCGCCAGCAGCCCGACAGTTAGCTCCTACAATGAGCAGTTCTTC. This chain links TRBV5-1 with TRBJ2-1; maybe TRBD1 (5 bases). V lost 4 bases and J lost 0, with 11 bases in between. CDR1 is SGHRS, CDR2 YFSETQ, per germline. The CDR3 spans 15 residues. The whole variable domain, remainder taken from reference TRBV5-1 and TRBJ2-1, is KAGVTQTPRYLIKTRGQQVTLSCSPISGHRSVSWYQQTPGQGLQFLFEYFSETQRNKGNFPGRFSGRQFSNSRSEMNVSTLELGDSALYLCASSPTVSSYNEQFFGPGTRLTVL.

CDR3 in DNA: TGTGCCAGCAGCCCGAGGGGAGCGACACCCGGGGAGCTGTTTTTT. Its translation is CASSPRGATPGELFF. The gene calls are TRBV9 and TRBJ2-2, with D perhaps matching TRBD1 or TRBD2 (5 bases each). Per germline, CDR1 SGDLS and CDR2 YYNGEE. The CDR3 loop spans 15 amino acids. The V end was cut by 4 bases, the J end by 6 bases, with 16 bases between.

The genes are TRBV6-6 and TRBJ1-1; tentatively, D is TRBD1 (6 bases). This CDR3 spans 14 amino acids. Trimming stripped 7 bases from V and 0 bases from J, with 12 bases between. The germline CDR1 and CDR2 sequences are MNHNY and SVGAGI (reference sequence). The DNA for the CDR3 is TGTGCCAGCATCTTTACAGGGTTGAACACTGAAGCTTTCTTT. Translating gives CASIFTGLNTEAFF.

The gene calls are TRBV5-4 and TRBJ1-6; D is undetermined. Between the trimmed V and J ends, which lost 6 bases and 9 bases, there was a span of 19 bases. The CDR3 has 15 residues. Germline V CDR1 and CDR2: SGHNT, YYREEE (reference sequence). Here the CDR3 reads CASTTSGALGSPLHF. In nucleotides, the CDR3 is TGTGCCAGCACCACGTCGGGTGCCTTGGGTTCACCCCTCCACTTT. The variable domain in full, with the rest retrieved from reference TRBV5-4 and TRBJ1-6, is ETGVTQSPTHLIKTRGQQVTLRCSSQSGHNTVSWYQQALGQGPQFIFQYYREEENGRGNFPPRFSGLQFPNYSSELNVNALELDDSALYLCASTTSGALGSPLHFGNGTRLTVT.

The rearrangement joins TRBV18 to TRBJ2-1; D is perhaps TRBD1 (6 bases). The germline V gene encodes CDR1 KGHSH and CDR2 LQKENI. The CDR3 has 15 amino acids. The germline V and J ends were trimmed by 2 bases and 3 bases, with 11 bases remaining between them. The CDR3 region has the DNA TGTGCCAGCTCACCAAGCACAGGGAACTACAATGAGCAGTTCTTC. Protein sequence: CASSPSTGNYNEQFF.

CDR3 region: CASSESISGAAYEQYF. The CDR3 DNA sequence: TGTGCCAGCAGTGAATCTATTAGCGGGGCGGCCTACGAGCAGTACTTC. This sequence joins TRBV6-1 and TRBJ2-7; 8 bases map to TRBD2. V lost 2 bases to trimming and J lost 2 bases; unmatched junction nucleotides: 8. This CDR3 is built from 16 residues. Germline CDR1 MNHNS, CDR2 SASEGT.

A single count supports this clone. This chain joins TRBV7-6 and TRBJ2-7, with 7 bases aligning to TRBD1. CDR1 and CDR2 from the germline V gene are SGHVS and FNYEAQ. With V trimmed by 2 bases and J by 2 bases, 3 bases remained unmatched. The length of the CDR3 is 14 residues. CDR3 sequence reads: CASSLSQGAYEQYF. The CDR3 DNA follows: TGTGCCAGCAGCTTATCCCAGGGGGCCTACGAGCAGTACTTC.

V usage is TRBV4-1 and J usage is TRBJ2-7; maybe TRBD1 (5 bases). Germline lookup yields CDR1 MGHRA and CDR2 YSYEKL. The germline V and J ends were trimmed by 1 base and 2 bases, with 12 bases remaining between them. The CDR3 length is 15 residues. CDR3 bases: TGCGCCAGCAGCCAAGGTAGGCAGGACACCTACGAGCAGTACTTC. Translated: CASSQGRQDTYEQYF.

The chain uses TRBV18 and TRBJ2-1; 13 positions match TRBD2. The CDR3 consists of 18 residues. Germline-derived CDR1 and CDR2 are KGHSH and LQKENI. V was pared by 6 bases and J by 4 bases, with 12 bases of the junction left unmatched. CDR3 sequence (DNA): TGTGCCAGCTCTCTCCAAATAAGGACTAGCGGGGGATACAATGAGCAGTTCTTC. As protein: CASSLQIRTSGGYNEQFF.

CDR3 sequence (DNA): TGCGCCAGCAGCCTCTCGAGCGCCAGGGACAGGGCGAGAGATACGCAGTATTTT. It encodes CASSLSSARDRARDTQYF. This chain connects TRBV5-1 to TRBJ2-3; TRBD1 matches at 9 bases. Germline values: CDR1 SGHRS, CDR2 YFSETQ. V trimming: 4 bases; J trimming: 5 bases; junction bases outside the gene matches: 17. This CDR3 region has 18 residues.

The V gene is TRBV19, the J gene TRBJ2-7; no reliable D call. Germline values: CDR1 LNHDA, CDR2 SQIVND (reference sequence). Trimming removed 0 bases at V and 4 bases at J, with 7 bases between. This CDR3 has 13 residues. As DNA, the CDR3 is TGTGCCAGTAGTATAGAAATTGGGTACGAGCAGTACTTC. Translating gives CASSIEIGYEQYF.